A selection of T cell receptor beta chains follows, all from one sample in a study of cytomegalovirus exposure and HLA in healthy donors. Sequenced by immunoSEQ multiplex PCR; TCRdb stores in-frame clones only, minus some. In all, the sample yields roughly 64,000 clones. The specimen sequenced was PBMCs. The receptors originated from a woman aged 18 to 35 in good health and CMV-seronegative. Both conserved end residues are part of each CDR3.

TRBJ1-1,TRBV28,13,CASTTLGATEAFF
TRBJ1-2,TRBV5-1,15,CASSLRTGAPHGYTF
TRBJ2-7,TRBV30,12,CAYTQGYYEQYF
TRBJ2-7,TRBV9,15,CASSVDGSSSYEQYF
TRBJ1-2,TRBV30,18,CAWTAGGSGTGGMRGYTF
TRBJ2-2,TRBV9,16,CASSRTSGANTGELFF
TRBJ1-1,TRBV18,13,CASSPSVNTEAFF
TRBJ1-4,TRBV4-1,14,CASRKLGGDEKLFF
TRBJ2-2,TRBV11-3,13,CASSSTGTGELFF
TRBJ2-1,TRBV19,14,CASYGGVSYNEQFF
TRBJ2-7,TRBV11-2,14,CASSLPRTPYEQYF
TRBJ2-5,TRBV7-9,16,CASSPFSITGRETQYF
TRBJ1-2,TRBV4-1,14,CASSRAGTSYGYTF
TRBJ2-5,TRBV7-7,14,CASSLALRGETQYF
TRBJ1-1,TRBV28,13,CASIEAGNTEAFF
TRBJ1-5,TRBV5-6,15,CASSGQGGSNQPQHF
TRBJ1-3,TRBV7-6,16,CASSPFRTVSGNTIYF
TRBJ2-7,TRBV25-1,13,CASTPAEPDEQYF
TRBJ2-1,TRBV4-2,15,CASSPDSGATDEQFF